This T cell receptor (beta chain) was identified in a study of T cells in Graves' hyperthyroidism and ophthalmopathy. RNA transcripts provided the source from which TCR beta CDR3 regions were amplified. The HTBI primer set drove a first-round RT-PCR of the TCR CDR3. Each CDR3 protein is one row after TCRdb ran MiXCR on the multiplex PCR reads. The repertoire holds under 400,000 distinct CDR3 sequences, 25% seen once, with around four fifths in the top ten. The germline V gene has CDR1 MGHRA and CDR2 YSYEKL. The CDR3 contains 13 residues. V was pared by 3 bases and J by 5 bases, with 8 bases between. Material for sequencing was blood. The chain combines TRBV4-1 with TRBJ1-5; D remains ambiguous. This TCR derives from a man between 50 and 59 years old with Graves' hyperthyroidism. The CDR3, as DNA: TGCGCCAGCAGCCATGCCATGGATCAGCCCCAGCATTTT. Residues: CASSHAMDQPQHF.